This T cell receptor beta chain appears in the sequencing data of a study of blood T cell repertoires in COVID-19. Germline loops: CDR1 WSHSY, CDR2 SAAADI. CDR3 length: 14 amino acids. V gave up 2 bases and J gave up 1 base, with 8 bases separating them. The data were produced by immunoSEQ multiplex PCR, yet TCRdb's version contains in-frame clones alone and is incomplete. The sample holds fewer than 130,000 clones, roughly 85% seen once. The rearrangement joins TRBV10-2 to TRBJ1-1; no clear D gene. Sequencing used peripheral blood. This sequence was found in a human donor in a cohort sampled during active COVID-19. CDR3 region: CASSEAEANTEAFF. In DNA form, the CDR3 reads TGCGCCAGCAGTGAGGCGGAGGCGAACACTGAAGCTTTCTTT.